The TCR beta chain described here comes from a study of T cell repertoires in cytomegalovirus infection (dated by TCRdb to between 2018 and 2020). Broadly, across the study: Donor HLA type was relevant to the analysis, as public TCR beta signatures indicated carriage of CMV infection together with the matching HLA type. What the research found in general, with its limitations: The ex vivo response was dominated by HLA-C-restricted CMV-specific TCR beta clonotypes, and the single most frequent clonotype in two of eight donors was supplied by these HLA-C-restricted clonotypes. Cumulative frequency of public TCR beta family members discriminated carriers of CMV infection plus the relevant HLA type in this cohort and an independent approximately 350-donor cohort.

The sequencer listed for this sample is Illumina HiSeq 1500. TCRdb applied fastp at Q25 and MiXCR to the public reads, then kept only in-frame beta chains. Rows are unified per CDR3 protein, each entry keeping the most common DNA and genes. Across this sample there are hundreds of thousands of distinct CDR3 sequences, with 9.6% seen only once. Approximately 2.3% of the sample rests with the top ten. This clonotype has just a few counts. Its antigen remains undetermined. Base qualities are not at hand, and no much larger clone is one base apart. Sequencing input: PBMCs. This TCR was recovered from a human donor in good health (CMV status not recorded). Some clones in this sample may be carry-over from other donors' samples.

The nucleotides are TGTGCCAGCAGTTACTCCCCGACAGGAGATCAGCCCCAGCATTTT. This translates into CASSYSPTGDQPQHF. This sequence uses TRBV6-6 and TRBJ1-5, with TRBD1 tentatively as D gene (6 bases match). Between the V and J ends, shortened by 0 bases and 5 bases respectively, the junction contains 11 bases. From a lookup of the germline V gene (reference sequence), CDR1 and CDR2 are MNHNY and SVGAGI. The CDR3 measures 15 amino acids from cysteine to phenylalanine. Only the CDR3 region is kept as DNA, spanning 45 bases read in frame from base 1.